This T cell receptor beta chain was obtained from a study of blood T cell repertoires in COVID-19. Across the study: The cDNA or gDNA used as material had been derived from T cells, B-cell-depleted T cells, or PBMCs.

The CDR3 is 17 residues long. Germline values: CDR1 KGHDR, CDR2 SFDVKD. The V and J ends lost 3 bases and 5 bases, in that order; junction bases with no gene match: 15. Using immunoSEQ multiplex PCR, the repertoire was profiled, and TCRdb retains in-frame clones only, with some absent. The sample has approximately 90,000 clones, approximately 78% seen once. Sequencing was done on a sample of peripheral blood. This chain links TRBV24-1 with TRBJ2-7; 7 bases fit TRBD1. The origin of this receptor is a woman of 80 years or more with acute or convalescent COVID-19. This CDR3 reads CATSDRLTTGLLDEQYF. CDR3 nucleotides: TGTGCCACCAGTGATAGACTCACGACAGGGCTGTTAGACGAGCAGTACTTC.